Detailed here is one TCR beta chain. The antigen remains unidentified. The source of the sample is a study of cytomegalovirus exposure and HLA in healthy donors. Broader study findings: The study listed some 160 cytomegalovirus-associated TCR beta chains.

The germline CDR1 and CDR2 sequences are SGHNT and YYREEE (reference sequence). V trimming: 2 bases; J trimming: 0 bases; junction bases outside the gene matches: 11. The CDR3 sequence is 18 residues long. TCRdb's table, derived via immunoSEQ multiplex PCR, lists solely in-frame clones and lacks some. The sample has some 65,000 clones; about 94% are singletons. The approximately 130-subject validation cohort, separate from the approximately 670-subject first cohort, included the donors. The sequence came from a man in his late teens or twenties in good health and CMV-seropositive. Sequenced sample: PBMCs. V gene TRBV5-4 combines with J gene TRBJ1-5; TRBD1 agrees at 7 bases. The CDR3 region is CASSFRGPDGDSNQPQHF. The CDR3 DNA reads TGTGCCAGCAGCTTTAGGGGGCCCGATGGCGATAGCAATCAGCCCCAGCATTTT.